This T cell receptor (beta chain) was found in a study of CD8+ T cells in alopecia areata. Punch biopsies of lesional scalp, plus peripheral blood, were taken from alopecia areata patients. Cell sorting was applied to PBMCs, and CD4+ and CD8+ T cells were collected. V lost 4 bases, J lost 0 bases, and 2 bases stayed unmatched. This CDR3 has 14 residues. Germline loops: CDR1 PRHDT, CDR2 FYEKMQ (reference sequence). General study points: Whereas mice showed it more clearly, TCR sharing across patients was murkier, possibly because of HLA.

In this sample, this clone turned up many times. Its target is unknown. Sequencing relied on a cDNA template that was reverse transcribed from extracted RNA. The data were produced by immunoSEQ multiplex PCR, yet TCRdb's version contains in-frame clones alone and is incomplete. The sample holds around 120,000 clones, roughly two fifths seen once. Sequencing was done on a sample of CD4+ T cells sorted from blood. The clonotype comes from a human donor with alopecia areata. This chain connects TRBV13 to TRBJ2-7, with 8 bases lining up with TRBD1. CDR3 region: CASSSGQASYEQYF. CDR3 coding DNA: TGTGCCAGCAGCTCGGGACAGGCCTCCTACGAGCAGTACTTC. Using reference TRBV13 and TRBJ2-7 for the parts outside the CDR3, the full variable domain is AAGVIQSPRHLIKEKRETATLKCYPIPRHDTVYWYQQGPGQDPQFLISFYEKMQSDKGSIPDRFSAQQFSDYHSELNMSSLELGDSALYFCASSSGQASYEQYFGPGTRLTVT.